These 17 T cell receptor beta chains originate from one sample sequenced in a study of CXCR3-negative and CXCR3-positive naive CD8 T cells. The method, 5' RACE with UMI labels, was used to prepare the TRB cDNA libraries. After re-calling the 5' RACE reads, TCRdb lists one entry per CDR3 protein, DNA absent. This table lists 20,000 to 30,000 distinct CDR3 sequences. The material sequenced was naive CXCR3- CD8+ T cells from blood. As for subset: CD45RO-CCR7+CD27+CD95- naive CD8+ T cells lacking CXCR3 (TNR3-). The receptors were sampled from a human donor in good health. Some clones in this sample may be carry-over from other donors' samples.

V and J are TRBV10-3 and TRBJ2-7. Germline lookup yields CDR1 ENHRY and CDR2 SYGVKD. This CDR3 contains 14 residues. This chain's CDR3 is CAISEDTLSYEQYF.

V usage is TRBV6-2 or TRBV6-3 and J usage is TRBJ1-1. Looked up from germline, CDR1 is MNHEY and CDR2 is SVGEGT. The CDR3 totals 13 residues. CDR3 sequence reads: CASSSAENTEAFF.

The chain couples TRBV27 to TRBJ1-6; TCRdb names TRBD1, which stays unverified in the absence of DNA. CDR1 is MNHEY and CDR2 is SMNVEV in the germline V gene (reference sequence). This CDR3 has 14 residues. CDR3 residues: CASSPPGHNSPLYF.

The V call is TRBV27, the J call TRBJ2-3; TCRdb selects TRBD2, and the lack of DNA leaves this call unchecked. CDR3 length: 16 amino acids. Germline CDR1 and CDR2: MNHEY and SMNVEV (reference sequence). The CDR3: CASILLAGGREDTQYF.

This CDR3 is CASSYIVGGGELFF. The chain joins TRBV6-5 to TRBJ2-2; TCRdb's D gene call, TRBD1, goes unchecked for lack of DNA. This CDR3 has 14 amino acids. Germline CDR1 is MNHEY and CDR2 is SVGAGI.

This clonotype ranks as medium-sized in terms of frequency. The chain combines TRBV28 with TRBJ1-4. Germline lookup yields CDR1 MDHEN and CDR2 SYDVKM. The CDR3 is 13 amino acids. This CDR3 reads CASGSASNEKLFF.

This sequence joins TRBV10-3 and TRBJ2-1; TCRdb selects TRBD1, and the lack of DNA leaves this call unchecked. The CDR3 has 15 amino acids. In germline, CDR1 is ENHRY, CDR2 SYGVKD. The CDR3 loop is CAISESVRGPAGQFF.

The J gene is TRBJ1-2, the V gene TRBV29-1. From germline, CDR1 is SQVTM and CDR2 ANQGSEA. This CDR3 contains 13 residues. The CDR3 reads CSVEDRGDYGYTF.

The chain recombines TRBV11-2 with TRBJ2-7; TCRdb lists TRBD1, though no DNA is available to test this call. Germline assignment: CDR1 SGHAT and CDR2 FQNNGV. The CDR3 contains 16 residues. The CDR3 protein is CASSLDQPGGLYEQYF.

This clonotype ranks as medium-sized (0.01 to 0.1%) in terms of frequency. This chain uses TRBV29-1 with TRBJ2-7; the TRBD1 assignment by TCRdb is unverifiable without DNA. Per germline, CDR1 SQVTM and CDR2 ANQGSEA. This CDR3 has 12 amino acids. CDR3 region: CSVGQGRDEQYF.

The CDR3 reads CSVEEPAAETGELFF. V usage is TRBV29-1 and J usage is TRBJ2-2; TCRdb designates TRBD2, a call that cannot be tested without DNA. CDR3 length: 15 residues. Germline V gives CDR1 SQVTM, CDR2 ANQGSEA.

The chain carries TRBV28 and TRBJ2-7; TCRdb's D gene call, TRBD1, goes unchecked for lack of DNA. The CDR3 extends over 13 amino acids. CDR1 and CDR2 from the germline V gene are MDHEN and SYDVKM. Here the CDR3 reads CASSGTEYNEQYF.

V and J are TRBV27 and TRBJ2-1; the D call of TRBD1 rests on TCRdb alone, since no DNA is present to check it. The CDR3 runs 16 residues. Germline values: CDR1 MNHEY, CDR2 SMNVEV (reference sequence). CDR3 sequence: CASSNLQGQGYNEQFF.

This chain connects TRBV28 to TRBJ2-2; the D gene TCRdb calls, TRBD1, cannot be checked with no DNA. Per the germline V gene, CDR1 is MDHEN and CDR2 is SYDVKM. The CDR3 contains 14 residues. CDR3 amino acids: CASSFPGNTGELFF. Supplemented by reference TRBV28 and TRBJ2-2, the full variable domain reads DVKVTQSSRYLVKRTGEKVFLECVQDMDHENMFWYRQDPGLGLRLIYFSYDVKMKEKGDIPEGYSVSREKKERFSLILESASTNQTSMYLCASSFPGNTGELFFGEGSRLTVL.

This chain links TRBV14 with TRBJ1-1. The germline V gene has CDR1 SGHDN and CDR2 FVKESK. This CDR3 is 13 amino acids long. The CDR3 protein is CASSQEWGTEAFF.

The V and J genes are TRBV7-9 and TRBJ2-7; TCRdb reports TRBD1, a call that lacks DNA to check it against. The CDR3 sequence is 14 residues long. Germline assignment: CDR1 SEHNR and CDR2 FQNEAQ (reference sequence). The CDR3 sequence: CASSLPGQGAEQYF. The variable domain in full, completed from reference TRBV7-9 and TRBJ2-7, reads DTGVSQNPRHKITKRGQNVTFRCDPISEHNRLYWYRQTLGQGPEFLTYFQNEAQLEKSRLLSDRFSAERPKGSFSTLEIQRTEQGDSAMYLCASSLPGQGAEQYFGPGTRLTVT.

The rearrangement uses TRBV29-1 and TRBJ1-2. CDR3 length: 11 residues. In germline, CDR1 is SQVTM, CDR2 ANQGSEA. CDR3 loop: CSVDGRRGWTF.